This TCR beta chain comes out of a study of post-analysis software for immune sequencing data. Comments on this clonotype: Antigen: not known.

CDR3 length: 16 residues. Germline lookup yields CDR1 SGHRS and CDR2 YFSETQ. V lost 4 bases and J lost 8; bases outside the gene matches: 14. Prepared TCR beta cDNA libraries contained unique molecular identifiers. One entry per CDR3 protein results from TCRdb running MiXCR on the PCR reads. The sample consists of a few hundred thousand distinct CDR3 sequences, under 55% of them appearing once. Study findings and constraints: Relative to controls, patients had several TRBV segments at higher frequency, with TRBV5-6, TRBV5-1 and TRBV20-1 among these.

This TCR was sampled from a girl aged 10 to 17 with multiple sclerosis. The sequenced sample was blood. The rearrangement joins TRBV5-1 to TRBJ1-4, with 7 bases identical to TRBD1. This chain's CDR3 is CASSIKGQPEEEKLFF. The CDR3 nucleotides are TGCGCCAGCAGCATAAAGGGACAGCCGGAAGAGGAAAAACTGTTTTTT.